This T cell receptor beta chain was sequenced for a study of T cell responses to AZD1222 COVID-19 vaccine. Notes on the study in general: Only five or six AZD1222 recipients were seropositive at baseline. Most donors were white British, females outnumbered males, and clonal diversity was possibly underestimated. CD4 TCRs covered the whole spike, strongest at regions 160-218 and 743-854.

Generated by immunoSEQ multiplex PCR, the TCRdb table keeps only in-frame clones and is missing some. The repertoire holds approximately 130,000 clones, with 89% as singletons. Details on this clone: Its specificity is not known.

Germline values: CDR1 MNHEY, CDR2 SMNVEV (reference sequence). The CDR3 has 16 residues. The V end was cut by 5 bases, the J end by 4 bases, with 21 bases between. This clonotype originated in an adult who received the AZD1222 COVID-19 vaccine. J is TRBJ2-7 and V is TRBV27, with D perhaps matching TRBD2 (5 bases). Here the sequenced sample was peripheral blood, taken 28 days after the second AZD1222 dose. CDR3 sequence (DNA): TGTGCCAGCAGTCCTCAAGGGAGTCGGGGAAGATACGAGCAGTACTTC. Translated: CASSPQGSRGRYEQYF.